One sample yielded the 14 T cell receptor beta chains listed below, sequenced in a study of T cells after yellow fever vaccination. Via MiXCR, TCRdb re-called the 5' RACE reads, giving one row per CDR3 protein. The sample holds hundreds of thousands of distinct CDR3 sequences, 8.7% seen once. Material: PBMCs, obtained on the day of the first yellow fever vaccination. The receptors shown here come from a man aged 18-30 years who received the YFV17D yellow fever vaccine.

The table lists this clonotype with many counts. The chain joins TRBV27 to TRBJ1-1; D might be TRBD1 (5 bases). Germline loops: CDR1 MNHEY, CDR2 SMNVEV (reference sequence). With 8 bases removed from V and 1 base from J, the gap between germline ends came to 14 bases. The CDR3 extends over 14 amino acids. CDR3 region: CASSWGDQNTEAFF. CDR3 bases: TGTGCCAGCTCCTGGGGGGACCAGAACACTGAAGCTTTCTTT.

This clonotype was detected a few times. The CDR3 bases are TGCGCCAGCAGCGTGGACAGGGTTCTGGGGGAGACCCAGTACTTC. This translates into CASSVDRVLGETQYF. The gene calls are TRBV5-1 and TRBJ2-5, with 8 nucleotides matching TRBD1. V lost 4 bases and J lost 5; bases outside the gene matches: 10. CDR1 is SGHRS, CDR2 YFSETQ, per germline. This CDR3 has 15 residues.

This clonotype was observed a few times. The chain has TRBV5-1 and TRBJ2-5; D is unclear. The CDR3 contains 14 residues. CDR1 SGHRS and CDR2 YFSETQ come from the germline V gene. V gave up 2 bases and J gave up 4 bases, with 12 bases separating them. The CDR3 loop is CASSLGRPRETQYF. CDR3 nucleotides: TGCGCCAGCAGCTTAGGCAGGCCACGAGAGACCCAGTACTTC.

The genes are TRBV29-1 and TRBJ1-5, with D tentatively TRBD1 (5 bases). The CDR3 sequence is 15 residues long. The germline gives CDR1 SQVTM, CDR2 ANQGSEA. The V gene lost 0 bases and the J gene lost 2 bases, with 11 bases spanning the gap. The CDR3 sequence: CSVEDSGTGNQPQHF. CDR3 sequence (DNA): TGCAGCGTTGAAGATTCCGGGACCGGCAATCAGCCCCAGCATTTT.

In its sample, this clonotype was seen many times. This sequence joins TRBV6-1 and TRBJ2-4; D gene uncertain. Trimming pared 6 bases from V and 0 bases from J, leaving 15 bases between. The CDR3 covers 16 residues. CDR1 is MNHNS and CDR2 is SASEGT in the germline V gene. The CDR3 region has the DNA TGTGCCAGCAGGGGCCTCGACATGGTAGCCAAAAACATTCAGTACTTC. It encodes CASRGLDMVAKNIQYF.

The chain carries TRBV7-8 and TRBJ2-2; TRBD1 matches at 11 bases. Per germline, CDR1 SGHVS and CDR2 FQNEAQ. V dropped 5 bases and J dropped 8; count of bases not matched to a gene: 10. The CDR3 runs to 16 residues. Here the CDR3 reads CASSLRDRGLAGELFF. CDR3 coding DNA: TGTGCCAGCAGCCTCCGGGACAGGGGGTTAGCGGGGGAGCTGTTTTTT.

The CDR3 DNA is TGTGCCAGCAACTCGGGGCCTACTCCCGGCGAGCAGTACGTC. Protein: CASNSGPTPGEQYV. V gene TRBV7-2 combines with J gene TRBJ2-7, with D tentatively TRBD1 or TRBD2 (5 bases each). Trimming left V 7 bases short and J 6 bases short, with 19 bases between. CDR1 is SGHTA and CDR2 is FQGNSA in the germline V gene. This CDR3 spans 14 amino acids.

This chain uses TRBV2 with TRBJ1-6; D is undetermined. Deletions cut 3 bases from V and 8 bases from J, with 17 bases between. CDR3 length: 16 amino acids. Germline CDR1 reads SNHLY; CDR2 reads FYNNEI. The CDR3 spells CASSDLGRLWDSPLHF. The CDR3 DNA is TGTGCCAGCAGTGATTTAGGCAGGCTATGGGATTCACCCCTCCACTTT.

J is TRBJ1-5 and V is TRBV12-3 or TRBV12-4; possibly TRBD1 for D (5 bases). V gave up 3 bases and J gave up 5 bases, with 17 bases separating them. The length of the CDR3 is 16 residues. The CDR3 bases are TGTGCCAGCAGTTTGTTTGGGGGTGAGAGCCATCAGCCCCAGCATTTT. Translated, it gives CASSLFGGESHQPQHF.

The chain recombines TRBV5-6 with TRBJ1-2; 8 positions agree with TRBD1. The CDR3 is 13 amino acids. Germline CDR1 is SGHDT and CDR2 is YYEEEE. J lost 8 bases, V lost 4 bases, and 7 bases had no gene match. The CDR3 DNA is TGTGCCAGCAGCCACTCGGACAGGGTCGGCTACACCTTC. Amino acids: CASSHSDRVGYTF.

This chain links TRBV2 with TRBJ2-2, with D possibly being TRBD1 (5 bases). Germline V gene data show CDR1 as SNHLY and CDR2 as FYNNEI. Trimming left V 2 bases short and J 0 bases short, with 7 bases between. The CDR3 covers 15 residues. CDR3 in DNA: TGTGCCAGCAGTGAATGGGGCCCGAACACCGGGGAGCTGTTTTTT. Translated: CASSEWGPNTGELFF.

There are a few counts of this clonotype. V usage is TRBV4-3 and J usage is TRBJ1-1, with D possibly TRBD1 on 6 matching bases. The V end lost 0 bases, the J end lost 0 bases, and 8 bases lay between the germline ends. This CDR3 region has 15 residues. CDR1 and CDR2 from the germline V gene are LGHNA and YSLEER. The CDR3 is CASSQENRVNTEAFF. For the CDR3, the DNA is TGCGCCAGCAGCCAAGAAAACAGGGTGAACACTGAAGCTTTCTTT.

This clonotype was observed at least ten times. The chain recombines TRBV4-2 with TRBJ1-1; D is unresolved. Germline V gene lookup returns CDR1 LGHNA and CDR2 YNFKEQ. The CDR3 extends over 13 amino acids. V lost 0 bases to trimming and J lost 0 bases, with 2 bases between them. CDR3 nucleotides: TGTGCCAGCAGCCAAGAGGTGAACACTGAAGCTTTCTTT. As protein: CASSQEVNTEAFF.

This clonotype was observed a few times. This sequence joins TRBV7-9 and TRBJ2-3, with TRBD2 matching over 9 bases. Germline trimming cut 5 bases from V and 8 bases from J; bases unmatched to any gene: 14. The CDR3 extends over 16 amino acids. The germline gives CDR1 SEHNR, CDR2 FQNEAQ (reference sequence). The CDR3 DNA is TGTGCCAGCAGCCTCATAGCGGGGGCCCCCGGTGTTACGCAGTATTTT. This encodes CASSLIAGAPGVTQYF.